This T cell receptor (beta chain) was identified during a study of cytomegalovirus exposure and HLA in healthy donors. Study-wide points: Across donors, sequencing depth was assumed by presence/absence analyses to be roughly uniform.

As concerns this clone: Its antigen is unidentified.

The PCR employed 60 Vbeta primers together with 13 Jbeta primers. TCRdb's table, derived via immunoSEQ multiplex PCR, lists solely in-frame clones and lacks some. This sample's table reports under 200,000 clones. The sequenced sample was PBMCs. The clonotype was recovered from a man aged 30 to 45 in good health and CMV-seronegative.

The DNA for the CDR3 is TGTGCCAGCAGTTTTGGGAGCGCGGCCTTAACCTACGAGCAGTACTTC. This codes for CASSFGSAALTYEQYF. V usage is TRBV27 and J usage is TRBJ2-7; weak D call: TRBD2 (5 bases). V dropped 3 bases and J dropped 2 bases, with 17 bases sitting between them. The length of the CDR3 is 16 residues. Germline V CDR1 and CDR2: MNHEY, SMNVEV (reference sequence).